The 21 T cell receptor beta chains in this list originate from one sample, sequenced in a study of vaccination and CD4 T cells after COVID-19. Researchers used the Oncomine TCR Beta short-read assay to sequence DNA from cultured CD4+ T cells. TCRdb re-called the PCR reads with MiXCR, one entry per CDR3 protein. The data contain about 19,000 distinct CDR3 sequences, roughly 50% of them singletons. Sample treatment: roughly ten-day PBMC culture with coronavirus spike peptide pools or control peptides (ViraFEST assay). For these receptors, no antigen is known. Sequenced sample: CD4+ T cells from blood, cultured in vitro. The receptors were sampled from a human donor who had recovered from COVID-19.

In its sample, this clonotype was seen a few times. This chain uses TRBV27 with TRBJ1-3; D remains ambiguous. This CDR3 contains 14 residues. CDR1 and CDR2 from the germline V gene are MNHEY and SMNVEV (reference sequence). V was cut by 0 bases and J by 4 bases, with 7 bases left in between. CDR3 nucleotide sequence: TGTGCCAGCAGTTTATCGGCCGGGGGAAACACCATATATTTT. Its protein product is CASSLSAGGNTIYF.

The chain joins TRBV30 to TRBJ2-7; D is uncertain. The CDR3 runs to 11 residues. Germline V gene lookup returns CDR1 GTSNPN and CDR2 SVGIG (reference sequence). Trimming pared 0 bases from V and 3 bases from J, leaving 3 bases between. The CDR3, as DNA: TGTGCCTGGAGTGTAGACTACGAGCAGTACTTC. Its protein product is CAWSVDYEQYF.

This clonotype was seen only once. This CDR3 reads CSARVPVARGTEAFF. CDR3 DNA sequence: TGCAGTGCTAGAGTCCCGGTCGCCCGGGGCACTGAAGCTTTCTTT. The chain links TRBV20-1 to TRBJ1-1; D is uncertain. Between the trimmed V and J ends, which lost 1 base and 4 bases, there was a span of 16 bases. The CDR3 has 15 amino acids. CDR1 is DFQATT and CDR2 is SNEGSKA in the germline V gene (reference sequence).

The chain couples TRBV6-2 or TRBV6-3 to TRBJ2-2; weak D call: TRBD2 (6 bases). Germline-derived CDR1 and CDR2 are MNHEY and SVGEGT. This CDR3 is 15 amino acids long. With 6 bases removed from V and 7 bases from J, the gap between germline ends came to 18 bases. This CDR3 reads CASSRDGGGSGELFF. In DNA form, the CDR3 reads TGTGCCAGCAGCCGGGACGGCGGAGGGAGCGGGGAGCTGTTTTTT.

This clonotype was observed a handful of times. This chain links TRBV19 with TRBJ1-1; TRBD1 aligns across 7 bases. The trim removed 3 bases at V and 3 bases at J, leaving 7 bases unmatched. The germline V gene encodes CDR1 LNHDA and CDR2 SQIVND (reference sequence). The CDR3 extends over 15 amino acids. The chain's CDR3 is CASSMLTGRDTEAFF. The CDR3 DNA follows: TGTGCCAGTAGTATGTTGACAGGGAGGGACACTGAAGCTTTCTTT.

This clonotype was counted between two and nine times. The chain is built from TRBV19 and TRBJ2-4, with 8 bases identical to TRBD2. The CDR3 spans 13 residues. V dropped 10 bases and J dropped 11; count of bases not matched to a gene: 13. Looked up from germline, CDR1 is LNHDA and CDR2 is SQIVND (reference sequence). The CDR3 sequence: CATSGTRGGVQYF. The CDR3 DNA sequence: TGTGCCACCTCCGGGACTAGAGGTGGTGTTCAGTACTTC.

J is TRBJ1-1 and V is TRBV6-1, with D tentatively TRBD1 (6 bases). Looked up from germline, CDR1 is MNHNS and CDR2 is SASEGT. CDR3 length equals 12 residues. V lost 4 bases to trimming and J lost 10 bases, with 13 bases between them. Written as DNA, the CDR3 is TGTGCCAGCAGTGTTCCAGGGGAGGTAGCTTTCTTT. Residues: CASSVPGEVAFF.

The rearrangement links TRBV28 to TRBJ1-2; D may be TRBD1 (5 bases). This CDR3 region has 13 residues. In germline, CDR1 is MDHEN, CDR2 SYDVKM. With 11 bases removed from V and 3 bases from J, the gap between germline ends came to 16 bases. CDR3 coding DNA: TGTGCCGTTTCGACAGTAAGCCACTATGGCTACACCTTC. Its protein is CAVSTVSHYGYTF.

The gene calls are TRBV28 and TRBJ2-7; D gene unclear. Trimming cost V 6 bases and J 3 bases, with 27 bases left between them. CDR1 and CDR2 (germline): MDHEN, SYDVKM. The CDR3 has 18 amino acids. CDR3 amino acids: CASSLPGIFSNSIYEQYF. CDR3 DNA: TGTGCCAGCAGCCTCCCGGGTATCTTCTCCAACTCCATCTACGAGCAGTACTTC.

This clonotype was observed a few times. The rearrangement uses TRBV20-1 and TRBJ2-5; D may be TRBD2 (6 bases). Germline V gene sequence: CDR1 DFQATT, CDR2 SNEGSKA (reference sequence). Trimming cost V 3 bases and J 2 bases, with 13 bases left between them. The length of the CDR3 is 14 residues. Written as DNA, the CDR3 is TGCAGTGCTAGCGTTCGGGGGAAACAAGAGACCCAGTACTTC. Translating gives CSASVRGKQETQYF.

This chain connects TRBV20-1 to TRBJ2-1; D ambiguous. Between the trimmed V and J ends, which lost 3 bases and 5 bases, there was a span of 8 bases. Germline V lookup: CDR1 DFQATT, CDR2 SNEGSKA (reference sequence). The CDR3 totals 12 residues. The CDR3 region is CSASLLNNEQFF. The CDR3 DNA reads TGCAGTGCTAGCCTACTAAACAATGAGCAGTTCTTC.

The chain uses TRBV6-4 and TRBJ2-3, with D tentatively TRBD2 (5 bases). Germline V lookup: CDR1 MRHNA, CDR2 SNTAGT. V was shortened by 6 bases and J by 2 bases, with 12 bases between the two germline ends. This CDR3 is 14 amino acids long. CDR3 sequence: CASSVEGSTDTQYF. The CDR3 coding sequence is TGTGCCAGCAGCGTTGAGGGTTCCACAGATACGCAGTATTTT.

As concerns this clonotype: A junction boundary mismatches the germline segment, possibly from a read error. This chain joins TRBV20-1 and TRBJ2-7; 11 bases map to TRBD1. The CDR3 is made up of 15 amino acids. Germline CDR1 DFQATT, CDR2 SNEGSKA (reference sequence). The CDR3 DNA is TGCAGTGCTAGCCCGGGACAGGGGGGGAATTACGGGCAGTACTTC. Translation: CSASPGQGGNYGQYF.

The V and J genes are TRBV6-2 or TRBV6-3 and TRBJ2-4; unclear D gene. The CDR3 runs to 16 residues. Trimming removed 6 bases at V and 3 bases at J, with 18 bases between. The germline CDR1 and CDR2 sequences are MNHEY and SVGEGT. CDR3 sequence reads: CASRQLQSFGKNIQYF. In DNA form, the CDR3 reads TGTGCCAGCAGGCAATTACAGAGTTTTGGCAAAAACATTCAGTACTTC.

V is TRBV11-3 and J is TRBJ1-1; D gene unclear. Trimming pared 5 bases from V and 0 bases from J, leaving 7 bases between. This CDR3 spans 13 amino acids. The germline gives CDR1 SGHNT, CDR2 YENEEA. In DNA form, the CDR3 reads TGTGCCAGCAGCCGCTCATTGAACACTGAAGCTTTCTTT. It yields the protein CASSRSLNTEAFF. Drawing the rest from reference TRBV11-3 and TRBJ1-1, the complete variable domain is EAGVVQSPRYKIIEKKQPVAFWCNPISGHNTLYWYLQNLGQGPELLIRYENEEAVDDSQLPKDRFSAERLKGVDSTLKIQPAELGDSAVYLCASSRSLNTEAFFGQGTRLTVV.

This clonotype was seen once. The chain recombines TRBV20-1 with TRBJ2-7, with 7 bases matching TRBD2. Germline CDR1 and CDR2: DFQATT and SNEGSKA (reference sequence). Losses at the gene ends were 1 base for V and 2 bases for J; bases not matched to a gene: 11. The CDR3 runs to 16 residues. CDR3: CSARGRISGAPYEQYF. Written as DNA, the CDR3 is TGCAGTGCTAGAGGGAGGATAAGCGGGGCTCCCTACGAGCAGTACTTC.

V is TRBV24-1 and J is TRBJ2-1; D possibly uses TRBD1 or TRBD2 (5 bases each). Looked up from germline, CDR1 is KGHDR and CDR2 is SFDVKD. Between the trimmed V and J ends, which lost 10 bases and 7 bases, there was a span of 22 bases. The CDR3 is made up of 15 amino acids. The CDR3 nucleotides read TGTGCCACTGCTGGCCGGGACCCTAAACTAAATGAGCAGTTCTTC. It translates to CATAGRDPKLNEQFF.

The chain couples TRBV19 to TRBJ2-5, with D tentatively TRBD1 (6 bases). Germline V gene sequence: CDR1 LNHDA, CDR2 SQIVND (reference sequence). The CDR3 spans 14 residues. V was clipped by 7 bases and J by 7 bases, with 19 bases between them. The CDR3 reads CASMVTGRIGTQYF. CDR3 nucleotides: TGTGCCAGTATGGTGACAGGCAGAATCGGGACCCAGTACTTC.

The sample holds one count of this clonotype. This chain joins TRBV19 and TRBJ2-2, with D unresolved. The length of the CDR3 is 13 residues. Trimming stripped 7 bases from V and 5 bases from J, with 11 bases between. Germline V gene lookup returns CDR1 LNHDA and CDR2 SQIVND (reference sequence). The DNA of the CDR3 is TGTGCCAGTAACCGGGTCCCAACCGGGGAGCTGTTTTTT. This gives the protein CASNRVPTGELFF.

This chain joins TRBV30 and TRBJ2-3; D ambiguous. Germline V gene lookup returns CDR1 GTSNPN and CDR2 SVGIG (reference sequence). The CDR3 length is 11 residues. Trimming took off 4 bases at V and 5 bases at J, with 7 bases between the two ends. CDR3 loop: CAWNLLDTQYF. The CDR3 nucleotides read TGTGCCTGGAACCTATTAGATACGCAGTATTTT.

The CDR3 DNA reads as TGTGCCAGCAGTTCCACCCGGCCCCAGCATTTT. This gives the protein CASSSTRPQHF. This rearrangement joins TRBV28 to TRBJ1-5, with no clear D. The CDR3 extends over 11 amino acids. The V end lost 4 bases, the J end lost 9 bases, and 7 bases lay between the germline ends. From germline, CDR1 is MDHEN and CDR2 SYDVKM.